These 23 T cell receptor beta chains were sequenced from one sample in a study of cytotoxic CD8 clonotypes in ibrutinib-treated CLL. Produced via immunoSEQ multiplex PCR; TCRdb's table is partial and in-frame only. Of about 250,000 clones in the sample, 60% to 75% were seen once. This specimen consisted of PBMCs, obtained after 24 months of ibrutinib treatment. These receptors came from a human donor with chronic lymphocytic leukemia.

This clone came up a few times. This sequence joins TRBV15 and TRBJ2-6; 7 bases are a match to TRBD1. V lost 3 bases, J lost 0 bases, and 5 bases stayed unmatched. Looked up from germline, CDR1 is LNHNV and CDR2 is YYDKDF (reference sequence). The CDR3 spans 17 residues. The CDR3 region has the DNA TGTGCCACCAGCAGTCATGACAGGGCCTCTGGGGCCAACGTCCTGACTTTC. It encodes CATSSHDRASGANVLTF. Complete variable domain (other parts from reference TRBV15 and TRBJ2-6): DAMVIQNPRYQVTQFGKPVTLSCSQTLNHNVMYWYQQKSSQAPKLLFHYYDKDFNNEADTPDNFQSRRPNTSFCFLDIRSPGLGDTAMYLCATSSHDRASGANVLTFGAGSRLTVL.

The rearrangement links TRBV4-2 to TRBJ2-7; the D gene is possibly TRBD1 (6 bases). The ends were cut back, 0 bases at V and 5 bases at J, with 11 bases in the middle. This CDR3 is 14 amino acids long. The germline V gene encodes CDR1 LGHNA and CDR2 YNFKEQ. CDR3 DNA sequence: TGTGCCAGCAGCCAAGATTGGGGGCGCGACGAGCAGTACTTC. It is translated as CASSQDWGRDEQYF.

This chain connects TRBV29-1 to TRBJ2-3, with D hard to call. This CDR3 contains 8 residues. From germline, CDR1 is SQVTM and CDR2 ANQGSEA. V shed 7 bases and J shed 4 bases, with 0 bases lying between them. This chain's CDR3 is CSADTQYF. CDR3 nucleotides: TGCAGCGCAGATACGCAGTATTTT.

The gene calls are TRBV29-1 and TRBJ2-5; D is uncertain. V gave up 7 bases and J gave up 5 bases, with 17 bases separating them. Germline V gives CDR1 SQVTM, CDR2 ANQGSEA. This CDR3 region has 13 residues. The CDR3 nucleotides are TGCAGCGCCCGCTCCGAAGTAGGGGAGACCCAGTACTTC. Encoded protein: CSARSEVGETQYF.

The chain carries TRBV19 and TRBJ2-1; D not certain. The CDR3 has 14 amino acids. Germline V lookup: CDR1 LNHDA, CDR2 SQIVND (reference sequence). V shed 8 bases and J shed 9 bases, with 20 bases lying between them. The CDR3: CASSTTTVRVEQFF. For the CDR3, the DNA is TGTGCCAGTTCCACGACCACGGTTAGGGTTGAGCAGTTCTTC.

CDR3 residues: CASSFSGGPPSNEQYF. The CDR3 DNA reads TGTGCCAGCAGCTTCTCAGGGGGGCCCCCAAGCAACGAGCAGTACTTC. V usage is TRBV5-4 and J usage is TRBJ2-7; maybe TRBD1 (7 bases). Germline lookup yields CDR1 SGHNT and CDR2 YYREEE (reference sequence). The ends were cut back, 2 bases at V and 5 bases at J, with 20 bases in the middle. The CDR3 consists of 16 residues.

This sequence joins TRBV27 and TRBJ2-3; D tentatively reads TRBD1 or TRBD2 (5 bases each). The germline V and J ends were trimmed by 6 bases and 3 bases, with 13 bases remaining between them. Germline CDR1 MNHEY, CDR2 SMNVEV (reference sequence). This CDR3 region has 14 residues. CDR3 in amino acids: CASRGVQWTDTQYF. The DNA of the CDR3 is TGTGCCAGCAGGGGGGTACAGTGGACAGATACGCAGTATTTT.

The J gene is TRBJ1-2, the V gene TRBV29-1, with D possibly being TRBD1 (5 bases). V shed 4 bases and J shed 9 bases, with 12 bases lying between them. CDR3 size: 11 residues. The germline gives CDR1 SQVTM, CDR2 ANQGSEA. CDR3 DNA: TGCAGCGTTGCAGGGACCGGCAGCTACACCTTC. Protein product: CSVAGTGSYTF.

The V call is TRBV6-5, the J call TRBJ2-5; 9 bases agree with TRBD1. Gene TRBJ2-7 matches the end of the DNA better, so the J call may be wrong. From germline, CDR1 is MNHEY and CDR2 SVGAGI. The CDR3 runs to 15 residues. The CDR3 region is CASSYDGTGTYEQYF. In DNA, the CDR3 is TGTGCCAGCAGTTACGACGGGACAGGGACCTACGAGCAGTACTTC.

This clone was counted between two and nine times. At the DNA level, this CDR3 is encoded by other sequences in the same sample as well. The chain carries TRBV6-5 and TRBJ1-5; 10 bases map to TRBD1. The germline V gene encodes CDR1 MNHEY and CDR2 SVGAGI. Germline trimming cut 6 bases from V and 7 bases from J; bases unmatched to any gene: 3. This CDR3 comprises 13 residues. CDR3 bases: TGTGCCAGCAGGGACAGGGGGGAACAGCCCCAGCATTTT. Its translation is CASRDRGEQPQHF.

This chain joins TRBV6-6 and TRBJ1-5; 7 positions agree with TRBD1. CDR1 is MNHNY and CDR2 is SVGAGI in the germline V gene (reference sequence). J was trimmed by 5 bases and V by 5 bases; bases with no gene match: 6. The length of the CDR3 is 14 residues. The CDR3 nucleotides read TGTGCCAGCAGTCCGGGACAGCTTCATCAGCCCCAGCATTTT. Protein: CASSPGQLHQPQHF.

The chain carries TRBV12-2 and TRBJ2-1. TRBV12-2 is labeled a pseudogene. This CDR3 has 15 residues. This CDR3 is CASRHRLPSYNEQFF. For the CDR3, the DNA is TGTGCAAGTCGCCACCGGCTGCCCTCCTACAATGAGCAGTTCTTC.

The genes are TRBV28 and TRBJ2-7; possibly TRBD2 for D (6 bases). The CDR3 length is 15 residues. Germline CDR1 reads MDHEN; CDR2 reads SYDVKM. V shed 6 bases and J shed 0 bases, with 15 bases lying between them. CDR3: CASRPSAGISYEQYF. For the CDR3, the DNA is TGTGCCAGCAGACCTAGCGCGGGCATCTCCTACGAGCAGTACTTC.

To note about this clone: The junction does not match germline at one end; this may be a read error. The rearrangement links TRBV7-7 to TRBJ2-1, with TRBD2 matching 8 bases. Germline loops: CDR1 SSHAT, CDR2 FNYEAQ (reference sequence). This CDR3 has 15 amino acids. CDR3 protein: CASSLRSSGPYEQFF. The CDR3 DNA reads as TGTGCTAGCAGCTTAAGGTCTAGCGGGCCATATGAGCAGTTCTTC.

This clone was counted once. The chain combines TRBV19 with TRBJ2-2; 8 bases agree with TRBD1. This CDR3 has 15 residues. CDR1 LNHDA and CDR2 SQIVND come from the germline V gene (reference sequence). J lost 6 bases, V lost 6 bases, and 9 bases had no gene match. CDR3 bases: TGTGCCAGTAGCTACCTGACAGGGGACTCCGGGGAGCTGTTTTTT. It yields the protein CASSYLTGDSGELFF.

This sequence joins TRBV7-9 and TRBJ2-7; 7 nucleotides align to TRBD1. Germline lookup yields CDR1 SEHNR and CDR2 FQNEAQ (reference sequence). After removal of 2 bases from V and 11 bases from J, the junction contained 6 bases not matched to a gene. The CDR3 contains 12 residues. CDR3 nucleotide sequence: TGTGCCAGCAGCTTACAGGGGGAAATGAAGTACTTC. This translates into CASSLQGEMKYF. Using reference TRBV7-9 and TRBJ2-7 for the parts outside the CDR3, the full variable domain is DTGVSQNPRHKITKRGQNVTFRCDPISEHNRLYWYRQTLGQGPEFLTYFQNEAQLEKSRLLSDRFSAERPKGSFSTLEIQRTEQGDSAMYLCASSLQGEMKYFGPGTRLTVT.

This chain links TRBV4-2 with TRBJ1-4; D ambiguous. Trimming took off 1 base at V and 2 bases at J, with 11 bases between the two ends. The germline V gene encodes CDR1 LGHNA and CDR2 YNFKEQ. This CDR3 contains 16 residues. Here the CDR3 DNA reads TGTGCCAGCAGCCAAGGCCCAGGCGGGACTAATGAAAAACTGTTTTTT. It specifies CASSQGPGGTNEKLFF.

This clone occurred a few times. The V gene is TRBV6-5, the J gene TRBJ2-7, with D possibly matching TRBD1 (5 bases). The V gene's germline CDR1 is MNHEY and CDR2 SVGAGI. V was pared by 5 bases and J by 5 bases, with 13 bases between. This CDR3 spans 13 amino acids. The CDR3: CASSPPQGDEQYF. The CDR3 DNA is TGTGCCAGCAGTCCGCCCCAAGGGGACGAGCAGTACTTC.

This clone was observed once. This chain links TRBV5-1 with TRBJ2-5; 7 positions agree with TRBD2. With V trimmed by 2 bases and J by 5 bases, 6 bases remained unmatched. CDR3 length: 14 residues. The germline V gene encodes CDR1 SGHRS and CDR2 YFSETQ. The CDR3 region has the DNA TGCGCCAGCAGCTTTCAAGCGGGATCCGAGACCCAGTACTTC. Residues: CASSFQAGSETQYF.

In its sample, this clone was seen a few times. The rearrangement links TRBV23-1 to TRBJ2-7, with no clear D. TRBV23-1 qualifies as an ORF whose function is uncertain. The CDR3 is made up of 14 amino acids. Trimming left V 4 bases short and J 7 bases short, with 17 bases between. The CDR3 protein is CASSPPVWDAEQYF. DNA of the CDR3: TGCGCCAGCAGTCCACCCGTCTGGGATGCAGAGCAGTACTTC.

The rearrangement uses TRBV28 and TRBJ1-5, with unresolved D. The germline V and J ends were trimmed by 5 bases and 6 bases, with 8 bases remaining between them. The CDR3 is 12 residues long. Germline V gene lookup returns CDR1 MDHEN and CDR2 SYDVKM. The CDR3 loop reads CASSPNGQPQHF. In DNA, the CDR3 is TGTGCCAGCAGTCCGAACGGTCAGCCCCAGCATTTT.

The rearrangement uses TRBV7-9 and TRBJ1-3; D is undetermined. Germline-derived CDR1 and CDR2 are SEHNR and FQNEAQ (reference sequence). Trimming shortened V by 1 base and J by 4 bases, and 5 bases separated the two germline ends. The CDR3 has 13 residues. The CDR3 bases are TGTGCCAGCAGCTTAGGGGCGGGAAACACCATATATTTT. Translating gives CASSLGAGNTIYF.

The rearrangement joins TRBV2 to TRBJ2-7, with a possible D match to TRBD2 (5 bases). In germline, CDR1 is SNHLY, CDR2 FYNNEI. CDR3 length: 11 residues. V was pared by 10 bases and J by 6 bases, with 13 bases between. The DNA of the CDR3 is TGTGCCACTCGCTCGGCGGGCGAGCAGTACTTC. Protein: CATRSAGEQYF.